Here is one T cell receptor (beta chain) with its context. No antigen is known for it. Sequencing used immunoSEQ multiplex PCR; TCRdb keeps in-frame clones, though not all of them. Of some 15,000 clones in the sample, roughly two thirds were seen once. Between the trimmed V and J ends, which lost 5 bases and 0 bases, there was a span of 4 bases. This CDR3 is built from 12 residues. Germline V CDR1 and CDR2: SGHAT, FQNNGV. The data belong to a study of tumor-infiltrating lymphocytes in localized non-small cell lung cancer. Study-level background: Patients included smokers and never-smokers with various histologies, some sampled after neoadjuvant chemotherapy. Tumor tissue and non-adjacent uninvolved lung came from each patient. General study results and limits: Different pieces of the same tissue were used for each assay. Tumor T-cell fraction from TCR sequencing was not associated with recurrence-free survival (p = 0.61).

The receptor's source is a human donor with non-small cell lung cancer. The chain is built from TRBV11-2 and TRBJ2-5; D call uncertain. The specimen was lung tumor tissue. CDR3 coding DNA: TGTGCCAGCAGCCGAAACCAAGAGACCCAGTACTTC. This translates into CASSRNQETQYF.